The T cell receptor (beta chain) described here comes from a study of blood T cell repertoires in COVID-19. Profiling relied on immunoSEQ multiplex PCR, and the TCRdb table lists in-frame clones only, not all of them. The sample includes fewer than 300,000 clones, approximately 90% of them seen just once. The CDR3 length is 15 residues. The germline V and J ends were trimmed by 1 base and 5 bases, with 14 bases remaining between them. The germline gives CDR1 LNHDA, CDR2 SQIVND (reference sequence). The chain has TRBV19 and TRBJ1-2, with D unclear. The sample comprised PBMCs or T cells enriched from blood (not recorded which). This receptor was taken from a woman aged 40 to 50 with acute COVID-19. This chain's CDR3 is CASSIGTVTGYGYTF. Written as DNA, the CDR3 is TGTGCCAGTAGTATAGGCACGGTGACGGGATATGGCTACACCTTC.